The rows below give T cell receptor beta chains drawn from one sample of a study of T cell changes during pregnancy in multiple sclerosis. Assay: immunoSEQ multiplex PCR; the TCRdb copy retains only in-frame clones and omits some. The sample records around 25,000 clones, about 88% being singletons. Specimen: CD8+ T cells from peripheral blood mononuclear cells, collected in the second trimester of pregnancy. Receptor source: a female donor with multiple sclerosis, enrolled in a pregnancy study. Each CDR3 is given with its conserved first and last residue. A D gene is named only where the DNA matches it firmly. Clone sizes are given selectively: once, few, many, or a class where the clone is expanded.

v_call	cdr3_length	d_call	j_call	clone_size	cdr3_nt	cdr3_aa
TRBV29-1	14	TRBD2	TRBJ2-2	.	TGCAGCGTTGGTGGCGGGGGGGGCACCGGGGAGCTGTTTTTT	CSVGGGGGTGELFF
TRBV5-5	15	.	TRBJ2-7	many	TGTGCCAGCAGCCCCACCCGACAGATCTCCTACGAGCAGTACTTC	CASSPTRQISYEQYF
TRBV4-1	14	.	TRBJ2-1	.	TGCGCCAGCAGCCAAGTTCTAGGATTCGATGAGCAGTTCTTC	CASSQVLGFDEQFF
TRBV6-1	14	TRBD2	TRBJ2-3	few	TGTGCCAGCAGTGGAAGCGGGGGCGCAGATACGCAGTATTTT	CASSGSGGADTQYF
TRBV7-7	16	.	TRBJ2-5	.	TGTGCTAGCAGCTTAGATCTTCCGGGGATCGGAGAGACCCAGTACTTC	CASSLDLPGIGETQYF
TRBV7-3	13	.	TRBJ1-3	.	TGTGCCAGCAGGGGGGGGTCTGGAAACACCATATATTTT	CASRGGSGNTIYF
TRBV19	14	.	TRBJ1-1	.	TGTGCCAGTAGGAGCCCACAGGGCGGCACTGAAGCTTTCTTT	CASRSPQGGTEAFF
TRBV30	15	TRBD1	TRBJ1-6	.	TGTGCCTGGAGTGTACGAGACAGGGATATTGCACCCCTCCACTTT	CAWSVRDRDIAPLHF
TRBV27	15	.	TRBJ1-5	.	TGTGCCAGCAGTCCCGGGAAAAGGAGCAATCAGCCCCAGCATTTT	CASSPGKRSNQPQHF
TRBV9	14	.	TRBJ1-2	.	TGTGCCAGCAGCGTGGGAGGGAGTACCGGTGGCTACACCTTC	CASSVGGSTGGYTF
TRBV2	14	TRBD1	TRBJ1-2	.	TGTGCCAGCAGTAGGACAGGGGCATTCTATGGCTACACCTTC	CASSRTGAFYGYTF
TRBV7-9	13	TRBD1	TRBJ2-7	.	TGTGCCAGCACCCTGGACAGGGCTGGAGAGCAGTACTTC	CASTLDRAGEQYF
TRBV18	17	TRBD1	TRBJ1-6	.	TGTGCCAGCTCCTGGACAGGGGGCAGCTCCTATAATTCACCCCTCCACTTT	CASSWTGGSSYNSPLHF
TRBV13	15	.	TRBJ1-2	.	TGTGCCAGCAGCTTAGGCATGGCCAGGGTCTATGGCTACACCTTC	CASSLGMARVYGYTF
TRBV6-5	14	TRBD1	TRBJ2-2	once	TGTGCCAGCAGTGGACAGGGCTTGGCCGGGGAGCTGTTTTTT	CASSGQGLAGELFF
TRBV27	14	.	TRBJ1-2	.	TGTGCCAGCAGTTCCCGGGACACAAACTATGGCTACACCTTC	CASSSRDTNYGYTF
TRBV19	17	TRBD1	TRBJ1-5	.	TGTGCCAGTAGTTTAGCCCTACGGGAGGGGGCCCGTCAGCCCCAGCATTTT	CASSLALREGARQPQHF
TRBV6-5	14	.	TRBJ2-7	.	TGTGCCAGCAGTTACTCGGAGGGCGGCTACGAGCAGTACTTC	CASSYSEGGYEQYF
TRBV6-4	15	TRBD1	TRBJ2-1	.	TGTGCCAGCAGTCCCGGACAGGGGGCGTACAATGAGCAGTTCTTC	CASSPGQGAYNEQFF
TRBV5-4	13	.	TRBJ1-2	.	TGTGCCAGCAGCTTCCCGGAGGGTAATGGCTACACCTTC	CASSFPEGNGYTF
TRBV2	16	TRBD1	TRBJ1-2	.	TGTGCCAGCAGTGATGCGGACAGGGGATCTAACTATGGCTACACCTTC	CASSDADRGSNYGYTF
TRBV7-6	13	.	TRBJ2-7	.	TGTGCCAGCAGCCCAGGGCCCAACTACGAGCAGTACTTC	CASSPGPNYEQYF
TRBV29-1	13	.	TRBJ2-7	.	TGCAGCGTGAGGGGAGGTCCCCCCTACGAGCAGTACTTC	CSVRGGPPYEQYF
TRBV5-5	14	.	TRBJ1-2	once	TGTGCCAGCAGCTTCGGGGTAGCTAACTATGGCTACACCTTC	CASSFGVANYGYTF
TRBV10-2	14	TRBD2	TRBJ2-7	.	TGCGCCAGCACCGACCAGCGGGGGGGCTACGAGCAGTACTTC	CASTDQRGGYEQYF
TRBV2	15	.	TRBJ1-4	.	TGTGCCAGCAAAAGCAGGCACACAGCTAATGAAAAACTGTTTTTT	CASKSRHTANEKLFF
TRBV5-6	14	TRBD1	TRBJ2-7	.	TGTGCCAGCAGCTGCGGGGACAGGGGATGCGAGCAGTACTTC	CASSCGDRGCEQYF
TRBV5-6	11	.	TRBJ2-1	.	TGTGCCAGCAGCGGGAGCAATGAGCAGTTCTTC	CASSGSNEQFF
TRBV5-4	17	.	TRBJ2-1	.	TGTGCCAGCAGCTCCCGTCCCGACAGGAGCTCCTACAATGAGCAGTTCTTC	CASSSRPDRSSYNEQFF
TRBV27	15	.	TRBJ2-7	.	TGTGCCAGCAGTCTGACTAGGTCTCGGCACTACGAGCAGTACTTC	CASSLTRSRHYEQYF
TRBV13	14	.	TRBJ2-2	.	TGTGCCAGCAGCTCCATAGCGGCCGCCGGGGAGCTGTTTTTT	CASSSIAAAGELFF
TRBV7-8	15	TRBD1	TRBJ2-7	.	TGTGCCAGCAGCTCACCGGGACAGATCTCCTACGAGCAGTACTTC	CASSSPGQISYEQYF
TRBV6-4	13	.	TRBJ2-2	.	TGTGCCAGCAGCGGGGGGAACACCGGGGAGCTGTTTTTT	CASSGGNTGELFF
TRBV5-1	18	TRBD2	TRBJ2-2	.	TGCGCCAGCAGTTCTACCGGGACTAGCGGGGGAAGAGCCGGGGAGCTGTTTTTT	CASSSTGTSGGRAGELFF